Sequencing of this T cell receptor (beta chain) was carried out in a study of blood T cell repertoires in COVID-19. The overall study: The United States, Italy and Spain were the sources of the acute and convalescent COVID-19 samples. The cDNA or gDNA used as material had been derived from T cells, B-cell-depleted T cells, or PBMCs.

Original data processing: Reference gene primers were amplified, and this amplification served to estimate nucleated cell counts. This table comes from immunoSEQ multiplex PCR, and its TCRdb copy is limited to in-frame clones, with some not included. V, J and clone size are those of that table, while D and trimming were read from the DNA. The table has some 78,000 clones, 90% seen once. V lost 3 bases and J lost 1; bases outside the gene matches: 3. Per the germline V gene, CDR1 is SGHRS and CDR2 is YFSETQ. This CDR3 is 15 amino acids long. Material: peripheral blood. V usage is TRBV5-1 and J usage is TRBJ2-1; 8 nucleotides align to TRBD2. The TCR comes from a woman aged 50 to 60 in a cohort sampled during active COVID-19. The DNA of the CDR3 is TGCGCCAGCAGCTCCTTAGCGGGGTCCTACAATGAGCAGTTCTTC. This gives the protein CASSSLAGSYNEQFF.